The next 28 T cell receptor beta chains were all read from a single sample in a study of T cells in narcolepsy. Using immunoSEQ multiplex PCR, the repertoire was profiled, and TCRdb retains in-frame clones only, with some absent. The sample includes about 24,000 clones, roughly 85% of them seen just once. Sample: memory (CD45RA-) CD4+ T cells from blood. Every receptor here comes from a human donor in good health.

This chain links TRBV19 with TRBJ2-7; 7 bases map to TRBD1. This CDR3 contains 15 residues. Germline V gene data show CDR1 as LNHDA and CDR2 as SQIVND (reference sequence). V shed 6 bases, J shed 0 bases, and the junction held 8 bases outside the gene matches. DNA of the CDR3: TGTGCCAGTAGCGAGGGGGCGCTAAGCTCCTACGAGCAGTACTTC. Its protein is CASSEGALSSYEQYF.

V is TRBV19 and J is TRBJ2-7, with 8 positions matching TRBD1. The CDR3 sequence is 14 residues long. CDR1 is LNHDA, CDR2 SQIVND, per germline (reference sequence). J gave up 7 bases and V 1 base, and 6 bases lay outside the gene matches. The CDR3 protein is CASSIGQGAREQYF. The CDR3 DNA follows: TGTGCCAGTAGTATAGGTCAGGGGGCGCGGGAGCAGTACTTC.

V and J are TRBV11-2 and TRBJ2-1; possibly TRBD1 or TRBD2 for D (5 bases each). Germline V lookup: CDR1 SGHAT, CDR2 FQNNGV. Trimming stripped 3 bases from V and 7 bases from J, with 19 bases between. This CDR3 contains 16 residues. This chain's CDR3 is CASSFGSRGDRNEQFF. The CDR3 nucleotides are TGTGCCAGCAGCTTCGGTTCGAGGGGTGATCGTAATGAGCAGTTCTTC.

The rearrangement uses TRBV11-2 and TRBJ2-1; no firm D call. Trimming removed 0 bases from V and 8 bases from J, with 11 bases in between. CDR1 is SGHAT, CDR2 FQNNGV, per germline. The CDR3 runs to 14 residues. The CDR3 spells CASSLDGVSDEQFF. In DNA, the CDR3 is TGTGCCAGCAGCTTAGATGGGGTGTCGGATGAGCAGTTCTTC.

The gene calls are TRBV7-2 and TRBJ2-5, with 7 bases aligning to TRBD2. The CDR3 is 14 residues long. The V segment lost 2 bases and the J segment 2 bases; nucleotides outside the gene matches: 2. Germline V gives CDR1 SGHTA, CDR2 FQGNSA. Here the CDR3 reads CASSLLGGQETQYF. The CDR3 DNA sequence: TGTGCCAGCAGCTTACTGGGAGGGCAAGAGACCCAGTACTTC. Based on the CDR3 plus reference TRBV7-2 and TRBJ2-5, the full variable domain is GAGVSQSPSNKVTEKGKDVELRCDPISGHTALYWYRQSLGQGLEFLIYFQGNSAPDKSGLPSDRFSAERTGGSVSTLTIQRTQQEDSAVYLCASSLLGGQETQYFGPGTRLLVL.

This chain uses TRBV2 with TRBJ2-2; 8 bases are shared with TRBD1. The V segment lost 3 bases and the J segment 6 bases; nucleotides outside the gene matches: 6. Germline CDR1 is SNHLY and CDR2 is FYNNEI. CDR3 length equals 15 residues. CDR3 nucleotide sequence: TGTGCCAGCAGTGATCAACAGGGGGTGGCCGGGGAGCTGTTTTTT. This encodes CASSDQQGVAGELFF. Full variable domain (outside the CDR3, taken from reference TRBV2 and TRBJ2-2): EPEVTQTPSHQVTQMGQEVILRCVPISNHLYFYWYRQILGQKVEFLVSFYNNEISEKSEIFDDQFSVERPDGSNFTLKIRSTKLEDSAMYFCASSDQQGVAGELFFGEGSRLTVL.

The rearrangement links TRBV15 to TRBJ1-1, with D possibly TRBD1 on 5 matching bases. This CDR3 is 15 amino acids long. V shed 4 bases and J shed 4 bases, with 16 bases lying between them. Germline V lookup: CDR1 LNHNV, CDR2 YYDKDF (reference sequence). Here the CDR3 reads CATSTIEGFGTEAFF. As DNA, the CDR3 is TGTGCCACCAGCACCATCGAGGGGTTTGGCACTGAAGCTTTCTTT.

The genes are TRBV6-1 and TRBJ1-2; 8 nucleotides agree with TRBD1. Germline-derived CDR1 and CDR2 are MNHNS and SASEGT. This CDR3 spans 15 amino acids. The trim removed 6 bases at V and 2 bases at J, leaving 8 bases unmatched. CDR3 bases: TGTGCCAGCAGGACTCGGACAGGGACCAACTATGGCTACACCTTC. Translating it yields CASRTRTGTNYGYTF.

The rearrangement links TRBV5-1 to TRBJ2-5, with D maybe TRBD2 (5 bases). This CDR3 region has 15 residues. Trimming shortened V by 0 bases and J by 1 base, and 10 bases separated the two germline ends. Looked up from germline, CDR1 is SGHRS and CDR2 is YFSETQ. CDR3 in amino acids: CASSLGGATQETQYF. The CDR3 DNA is TGCGCCAGCAGCTTGGGGGGAGCCACCCAAGAGACCCAGTACTTC.

The chain employs TRBV7-8 and TRBJ1-1; a possible D gene is TRBD1 (5 bases). The CDR3 covers 17 residues. Germline V CDR1 and CDR2: SGHVS, FQNEAQ. V lost 6 bases, J lost 5 bases, and 25 bases lay in between. CDR3 loop: CASRPLSAIGGKTEAFF. In DNA form, the CDR3 reads TGTGCCAGCAGGCCACTCTCGGCGATCGGGGGGAAGACTGAAGCTTTCTTT.

The rearrangement uses TRBV20-1 and TRBJ1-1, with a tentative D call TRBD1 (5 bases). CDR1 is DFQATT and CDR2 is SNEGSKA in the germline V gene (reference sequence). Trimming cost V 6 bases and J 10 bases, with 15 bases left between them. The CDR3 totals 11 residues. CDR3 coding DNA: TGCAGTGCCGGAGGGGCCAGGGTAGCTTTCTTT. It is translated as CSAGGARVAFF.

V is TRBV5-1 and J is TRBJ1-5; D gene uncertain. The CDR3 runs to 14 residues. The germline V gene has CDR1 SGHRS and CDR2 YFSETQ. Trimming stripped 4 bases from V and 2 bases from J, with 10 bases between. The CDR3 DNA reads TGCGCCAGCAGCGAGGGCGGGGGCAATCAGCCCCAGCATTTT. The encoded protein is CASSEGGGNQPQHF.

The rearrangement uses TRBV7-2 and TRBJ1-1, with D hard to call. Germline V gene lookup returns CDR1 SGHTA and CDR2 FQGNSA. The CDR3 totals 14 residues. Trimming cost V 2 bases and J 3 bases, with 10 bases left between them. CDR3 nucleotide sequence: TGTGCCAGCAGCTTACTGGTTGGGGACACTGAAGCTTTCTTT. This translates into CASSLLVGDTEAFF.

V and J are TRBV9 and TRBJ2-1; 9 bases map to TRBD2. The CDR3 covers 16 residues. The trim removed 4 bases at V and 5 bases at J, leaving 10 bases unmatched. Germline V gene lookup returns CDR1 SGDLS and CDR2 YYNGEE. The CDR3 DNA reads as TGTGCCAGCAGCACATATGCTAGCGGGATAAACAATGAGCAGTTCTTC. Protein product: CASSTYASGINNEQFF.

Note on this clone: The junction differs from germline at one of its ends, possibly a read error. The rearrangement uses TRBV7-7 and TRBJ2-5, with 10 bases that match TRBD1. The germline V gene encodes CDR1 SSHAT and CDR2 FNYEAQ (reference sequence). CDR3 length: 14 residues. The CDR3 coding sequence is TGTGCTAGCAGCCAAGACAGGGGGCGTGGGACCCAGTACTTC. Amino acids: CASSQDRGRGTQYF.

This clone is a singleton in its sample. The chain links TRBV4-2 to TRBJ1-3; D might be TRBD1 (6 bases). Germline-derived CDR1 and CDR2 are LGHNA and YNFKEQ. V was cut by 5 bases and J by 4 bases, with 9 bases left in between. This CDR3 has 13 residues. CDR3: CASSLQGGNTIYF. CDR3 DNA: TGTGCCAGCAGCTTACAGGGAGGAAACACCATATATTTT.

This clone was seen a handful of times. V is TRBV28 and J is TRBJ1-3; TRBD1 matches 7 bases. The ends lost 5 bases at V and 4 bases at J; junction bases unmatched: 5. This CDR3 region has 14 residues. CDR1 and CDR2 from the germline V gene are MDHEN and SYDVKM. CDR3 nucleotides: TGTGCCAGCAGTCGACAGGGAACCGGAAACACCATATATTTT. It is translated as CASSRQGTGNTIYF.

V usage is TRBV6-1 and J usage is TRBJ2-7; 9 bases agree with TRBD2. Trimming took 6 bases from V and 3 from J; bases not matched to a gene: 9. The CDR3 is 15 amino acids. From germline, CDR1 is MNHNS and CDR2 SASEGT. The CDR3 nucleotides read TGTGCCAGCAGACGAGGGCTAGCGGGGCTCTACGAGCAGTACTTC. Its protein is CASRRGLAGLYEQYF.

This clone was counted a single time. The chain employs TRBV10-2 and TRBJ2-5; D is ambiguous. Trimming stripped 1 base from V and 2 bases from J, with 5 bases between. Per germline, CDR1 WSHSY and CDR2 SAAADI. The CDR3 has 13 residues. The CDR3 DNA is TGCGCCAGCAGTGAGTTTACTCAAGAGACCCAGTACTTC. It codes for CASSEFTQETQYF.

This chain links TRBV19 with TRBJ2-2; unclear D gene. V lost 5 bases to trimming and J lost 4 bases, with 5 bases between them. There are 12 residues in the CDR3. The germline gives CDR1 LNHDA, CDR2 SQIVND (reference sequence). The CDR3 region is CASSLLTGELFF. The CDR3 bases are TGTGCCAGTAGTCTCCTCACCGGGGAGCTGTTTTTT.

The rearrangement links TRBV7-1 to TRBJ2-7; 7 bases align to TRBD2. TRBV7-1 is annotated as an ORF whose role is uncertain. This CDR3 contains 14 residues. V shed 5 bases and J 3 bases; nucleotides not matched to a gene: 7. CDR3 sequence: CASSPIAGGYEQYF. The CDR3, as DNA: TGTGCCAGCAGCCCCATAGCGGGTGGCTACGAGCAGTACTTC.

This clone was observed a few times. The chain employs TRBV19 and TRBJ1-3, with D possibly being TRBD1 (5 bases). Germline V lookup: CDR1 LNHDA, CDR2 SQIVND (reference sequence). CDR3 size: 14 residues. V was shortened by 4 bases and J by 4 bases, with 11 bases between the two germline ends. The CDR3 reads CASSSGTQGNTIYF. In nucleotides, the CDR3 is TGTGCCAGTAGTAGCGGGACTCAAGGAAACACCATATATTTT.

The chain employs TRBV7-9 and TRBJ2-5; D not certain. The CDR3 contains 15 residues. The germline CDR1 and CDR2 sequences are SEHNR and FQNEAQ (reference sequence). V lost 5 bases to trimming and J lost 1 base, with 14 bases between them. Here the CDR3 DNA reads TGTGCCAGCAGCCCCGCGGCCCTAGTCCAAGAGACCCAGTACTTC. Its translation is CASSPAALVQETQYF.

This rearrangement joins TRBV25-1 to TRBJ2-2; TRBD1 might be the D (5 bases). Germline-derived CDR1 and CDR2 are MGHDK and SYGVNS. The V end was cut by 5 bases, the J end by 6 bases, with 10 bases between. CDR3 size: 13 residues. The CDR3 DNA reads TGTGCCAGCAGTACCCAGGGCTCCGGGGAGCTGTTTTTT. It encodes CASSTQGSGELFF. The complete variable domain, with remaining parts taken from reference TRBV25-1 and TRBJ2-2, reads EADIYQTPRYLVIGTGKKITLECSQTMGHDKMYWYQQDPGMELHLIHYSYGVNSTEKGDLSSESTVSRIRTEHFPLTLESARPSHTSQYLCASSTQGSGELFFGEGSRLTVL.

This clone was observed once. The chain uses TRBV7-6 and TRBJ2-6, with TRBD2 as a possible D gene (6 bases). Trimming pared 5 bases from V and 0 bases from J, leaving 11 bases between. Germline-derived CDR1 and CDR2 are SGHVS and FNYEAQ. This CDR3 is built from 16 residues. The CDR3 protein is CASSPVGGSGANVLTF. In DNA form, the CDR3 reads TGTGCCAGCAGCCCCGTGGGAGGCTCTGGGGCCAACGTCCTGACTTTC.

This clone was seen a few times. In nucleotides, the CDR3 is TGTGCCAGCAATGGACAGGGGTCGGGCAATCAGCCCCAGCATTTT. This codes for CASNGQGSGNQPQHF. The chain employs TRBV6-5 and TRBJ1-5; 9 bases are a match to TRBD1. J gave up 2 bases and V 7 bases, and 6 bases lay outside the gene matches. Germline V CDR1 and CDR2: MNHEY, SVGAGI. There are 15 residues in the CDR3.

The chain joins TRBV5-1 to TRBJ1-4; D is possibly TRBD1 (6 bases). The CDR3 runs to 16 residues. V was clipped by 4 bases and J by 3 bases, with 16 bases between them. Germline values: CDR1 SGHRS, CDR2 YFSETQ. The CDR3 region has the DNA TGCGCCAGCAGCCGGGACAAGAAGGGGGCTAATGAAAAACTGTTTTTT. As protein: CASSRDKKGANEKLFF.

The chain links TRBV4-1 to TRBJ2-3, with no clear D. The length of the CDR3 is 17 residues. Germline assignment: CDR1 MGHRA and CDR2 YSYEKL. The V and J ends lost 5 bases and 6 bases respectively, with 24 bases between them. DNA of the CDR3: TGCGCCAGCAGCTCAGTTCTCCGACCTACTTCGGAGGATACGCAGTATTTT. Translated: CASSSVLRPTSEDTQYF.